These 29 T cell receptor beta chains were sequenced from one sample in a study of blood T cell repertoires in COVID-19. The method was immunoSEQ multiplex PCR; TCRdb's version includes in-frame clones alone and lacks a portion of them. The table lists a few hundred thousand clones, around nine tenths of them singletons, with roughly 4.9% in the top ten. The sequenced material came from peripheral blood. These receptors all stem from a woman in her sixties with COVID-19, enrolled during active disease.

This chain uses TRBV11-2 with TRBJ2-7; D call uncertain. V was pared by 8 bases and J by 0 bases, with 11 bases between. CDR1 is SGHAT, CDR2 FQNNGV, per germline. The CDR3 loop spans 13 amino acids. DNA of the CDR3: TGTGCCAGCTTCGAGCATTCCTCCTACGAGCAGTACTTC. Residues: CASFEHSSYEQYF.

This chain joins TRBV24-1 and TRBJ2-5, with D possibly TRBD2 on 5 matching bases. Trimming removed 3 bases at V and 4 bases at J, with 14 bases between. The CDR3 consists of 15 residues. Germline CDR1 is KGHDR and CDR2 is SFDVKD. The CDR3 loop is CATSDRTFRGETQYF. Written as DNA, the CDR3 is TGTGCCACCAGTGATCGGACCTTCCGGGGAGAGACCCAGTACTTC.

This chain connects TRBV18 to TRBJ2-7; TRBD1 might be the D (6 bases). Trimming left V 4 bases short and J 2 bases short, with 9 bases between. This CDR3 contains 13 residues. Germline V gene lookup returns CDR1 KGHSH and CDR2 LQKENI. The CDR3: CASSLGQTYEQYF. DNA of the CDR3: TGTGCCAGCTCACTTGGACAGACCTACGAGCAGTACTTC.

The chain employs TRBV6-2 or TRBV6-3 and TRBJ2-3, with D perhaps TRBD2 (6 bases). CDR3 length: 15 amino acids. Trimming stripped 6 bases from V and 1 base from J, with 14 bases between. CDR1 and CDR2 (germline): MNHEY, SVGEGT. The CDR3 DNA reads TGTGCCAGCAGCCCACGGGAGCTCCGCACAGATACGCAGTATTTT. It specifies CASSPRELRTDTQYF.

CDR3 sequence: CAWSTTRQGWNQPQHF. The CDR3 DNA reads TGTGCCTGGAGTACGACCAGACAGGGATGGAATCAGCCCCAGCATTTT. This chain links TRBV30 with TRBJ1-5; 7 bases map to TRBD1. Looked up from germline, CDR1 is GTSNPN and CDR2 is SVGIG (reference sequence). With V trimmed by 2 bases and J by 4 bases, 11 bases remained unmatched. The CDR3 runs 16 residues.

The chain carries TRBV7-8 and TRBJ2-3; 16 bases align to TRBD2. Losses at the gene ends were 5 bases for V and 4 bases for J; bases not matched to a gene: 3. Per germline, CDR1 SGHVS and CDR2 FQNEAQ. The CDR3 sequence is 16 residues long. CDR3 region: CASSGTSGRAPDTQYF. The CDR3 nucleotides read TGTGCCAGCAGCGGGACTAGCGGGAGGGCCCCAGATACGCAGTATTTT.

V is TRBV6-2 or TRBV6-3 and J is TRBJ2-7; D is unresolved. V was trimmed by 0 bases and J by 4 bases, leaving 7 bases between them. Looked up from germline, CDR1 is MNHEY and CDR2 is SVGEGT. CDR3 size: 13 residues. CDR3 bases: TGTGCCAGCAGTTACTCGGCCGGGTACGAGCAGTACTTC. It is translated as CASSYSAGYEQYF.

The CDR3 loop is CASSRTSDEQFF. CDR3 DNA: TGTGCCAGCAGCCGGACTAGTGATGAGCAGTTCTTC. The V and J genes are TRBV6-2 or TRBV6-3 and TRBJ2-1; TRBD2 matches at 7 bases. Germline loops: CDR1 MNHEY, CDR2 SVGEGT. The CDR3 sequence is 12 residues long. The J segment lost 8 bases and the V segment lost 6 bases, leaving 4 bases of the junction unmatched.

The chain couples TRBV11-3 to TRBJ1-6; D not resolved. CDR3 size: 15 residues. V lost 2 bases, J lost 7 bases, and 12 bases lay in between. The germline CDR1 and CDR2 sequences are SGHNT and YENEEA. The CDR3 loop is CASSLYSHSNSPLHF. The CDR3 DNA follows: TGTGCCAGCAGCTTATACAGCCACTCGAATTCACCCCTCCACTTT.

The V and J genes are TRBV6-5 and TRBJ2-2; D is unresolved. Germline V CDR1 and CDR2: MNHEY, SVGAGI. The V end was cut by 4 bases, the J end by 7 bases, with 10 bases between. The CDR3 spans 13 residues. The CDR3 DNA is TGTGCCAGCAGTTTCAGGCAGAGCGGGGAGCTGTTTTTT. This sequence encodes CASSFRQSGELFF.

J is TRBJ1-1 and V is TRBV13, with a possible D match to TRBD1 (6 bases). CDR1 is PRHDT, CDR2 FYEKMQ, per germline (reference sequence). Deletions cut 8 bases from V and 0 bases from J, with 19 bases between. CDR3 length: 16 amino acids. This CDR3 reads CASSNRGGWMNTEAFF. DNA for the CDR3: TGTGCCAGCTCCAATCGAGGGGGATGGATGAACACTGAAGCTTTCTTT.

The rearrangement links TRBV3-1 (or the pseudogene TRBV3-2) to TRBJ2-3, with 9 bases fitting TRBD1. Germline loops: CDR1 LGHDT, CDR2 YNNKEL (reference sequence). CDR3 length equals 16 residues. Germline trimming cut 4 bases from V and 3 bases from J; bases unmatched to any gene: 8. The CDR3 coding sequence is TGTGCCAGCAGCCCCCGGGACAGGGTTAGGACAGATACGCAGTATTTT. Translated: CASSPRDRVRTDTQYF.

The rearrangement links TRBV7-8 to TRBJ2-7; D is perhaps TRBD1 (6 bases). CDR3 length: 14 amino acids. The V end lost 1 base, the J end lost 2 bases, and 9 bases lay between the germline ends. Germline loops: CDR1 SGHVS, CDR2 FQNEAQ. The CDR3 DNA sequence: TGTGCCAGCAGCTTAGGGGGGCTGACCTACGAGCAGTACTTC. Its protein is CASSLGGLTYEQYF.

This chain connects TRBV28 to TRBJ1-1; a weak D match, TRBD1 (5 bases). The V end was cut by 8 bases, the J end by 2 bases, with 21 bases between. The germline CDR1 and CDR2 sequences are MDHEN and SYDVKM. CDR3 size: 16 residues. In DNA, the CDR3 is TGTGCCAGCGAGATCGGGTCCTCCCAGGGCAACACTGAAGCTTTCTTT. Its protein product is CASEIGSSQGNTEAFF.

The chain combines TRBV12-5 with TRBJ2-3; D might be TRBD2 (6 bases). Trimming shortened V by 6 bases and J by 0 bases, and 13 bases separated the two germline ends. CDR1 LGHNT and CDR2 FRNRAP come from the germline V gene. There are 15 residues in the CDR3. The CDR3 DNA reads TGTGCTAGTGGCAGTGGCGGGACTAGCACAGATACGCAGTATTTT. Translation gives CASGSGGTSTDTQYF.

This sequence joins TRBV28 and TRBJ2-7; 9 positions match TRBD1. The V gene's germline CDR1 is MDHEN and CDR2 SYDVKM. The CDR3 covers 15 residues. The ends lost 5 bases at V and 0 bases at J; junction bases unmatched: 5. CDR3 residues: CASSLTGQGSYEQYF. Written as DNA, the CDR3 is TGTGCCAGCAGTCTAACGGGACAGGGCTCCTACGAGCAGTACTTC. Full variable domain (outside the CDR3, taken from reference TRBV28 and TRBJ2-7): DVKVTQSSRYLVKRTGEKVFLECVQDMDHENMFWYRQDPGLGLRLIYFSYDVKMKEKGDIPEGYSVSREKKERFSLILESASTNQTSMYLCASSLTGQGSYEQYFGPGTRLTVT.

This sequence joins TRBV7-9 and TRBJ2-3; 8 nucleotides match TRBD2. The CDR3 runs to 15 residues. The germline V gene has CDR1 SEHNR and CDR2 FQNEAQ (reference sequence). V trimming: 5 bases; J trimming: 6 bases; junction bases outside the gene matches: 10. DNA of the CDR3: TGTGCCAGCAGCCCGCACGGGAGGGCCGAGGATACGCAGTATTTT. Amino acids: CASSPHGRAEDTQYF. The entire variable domain, with the rest obtained from reference TRBV7-9 and TRBJ2-3, is as follows: DTGVSQNPRHKITKRGQNVTFRCDPISEHNRLYWYRQTLGQGPEFLTYFQNEAQLEKSRLLSDRFSAERPKGSFSTLEIQRTEQGDSAMYLCASSPHGRAEDTQYFGPGTRLTVL.

This clone was counted only a few times. The J gene is TRBJ2-1, the V gene TRBV10-2; 11 nucleotides match TRBD2. Germline loops: CDR1 WSHSY, CDR2 SAAADI. With V trimmed by 9 bases and J by 10 bases, 8 bases remained unmatched. The CDR3 has 13 amino acids. The DNA of the CDR3 is TGCGCCAGTAGTAGCGGGAGGGCCTGGGAGCAGTTCTTC. It translates to CASSSGRAWEQFF.

This clone was seen once. This CDR3 reads CSASLAGGPDNEQFF. CDR3 sequence (DNA): TGCAGTGCTAGTTTAGCGGGAGGGCCAGACAATGAGCAGTTCTTC. The chain uses TRBV20-1 and TRBJ2-1; 11 nucleotides agree with TRBD2. Germline V gene lookup returns CDR1 DFQATT and CDR2 SNEGSKA (reference sequence). The CDR3 extends over 15 amino acids. Germline trimming cut 3 bases from V and 5 bases from J; bases unmatched to any gene: 6.

The V gene is TRBV5-1, the J gene TRBJ2-7; maybe TRBD2 (5 bases). CDR1 SGHRS and CDR2 YFSETQ come from the germline V gene. V was trimmed by 0 bases and J by 4 bases, leaving 11 bases between them. CDR3 length: 14 residues. The CDR3 nucleotides are TGCGCCAGCAGCTTGGCCGTGTCGGGGTACGAGCAGTACTTC. Its translation: CASSLAVSGYEQYF.

V is TRBV30 and J is TRBJ1-5, with 8 nucleotides matching TRBD1. The V gene's germline CDR1 is GTSNPN and CDR2 SVGIG (reference sequence). The V segment lost 0 bases and the J segment 6 bases; nucleotides outside the gene matches: 1. This CDR3 spans 13 amino acids. The CDR3: CAWSVTGGQPQHF. Written as DNA, the CDR3 is TGTGCCTGGAGTGTAACAGGGGGTCAGCCCCAGCATTTT. Complete variable domain (other parts from reference TRBV30 and TRBJ1-5): SQTIHQWPATLVQPVGSPLSLECTVEGTSNPNLYWYRQAAGRGLQLLFYSVGIGQISSEVPQNLSASRPQDRQFILSSKKLLLSDSGFYLCAWSVTGGQPQHFGDGTRLSIL.

The rearrangement links TRBV15 to TRBJ2-7; TRBD1 aligns across 9 bases. V lost 4 bases to trimming and J lost 1 base; unmatched junction nucleotides: 8. The CDR3 length is 16 residues. Germline-derived CDR1 and CDR2 are LNHNV and YYDKDF (reference sequence). CDR3 DNA sequence: TGTGCCACCAGCAAGTCGGGACAGGGAGTTTCCTACGAGCAGTACTTC. Translating gives CATSKSGQGVSYEQYF.

The chain recombines TRBV10-3 with TRBJ2-3; possibly TRBD1 for D (6 bases). Trimming took 6 bases from V and 3 from J, leaving 10 bases between them. The CDR3 runs 13 residues. Per germline, CDR1 ENHRY and CDR2 SYGVKD. The CDR3 DNA reads as TGTGCCATCAGGCCCGGACAGACAGATACGCAGTATTTT. It yields the protein CAIRPGQTDTQYF.

This chain connects TRBV5-6 to TRBJ1-4, with a tentative D call TRBD1 (6 bases). This CDR3 has 18 residues. Germline values: CDR1 SGHDT, CDR2 YYEEEE. Trimming stripped 1 base from V and 4 bases from J, with 20 bases between. The chain's CDR3 is CASSLIRGHGRNNEKLFF. As DNA, the CDR3 is TGTGCCAGCAGCTTGATTCGGGGACACGGCCGAAATAATGAAAAACTGTTTTTT. Combining the CDR3 with reference TRBV5-6 and TRBJ1-4 gives the whole variable domain DAGVTQSPTHLIKTRGQQVTLRCSPKSGHDTVSWYQQALGQGPQFIFQYYEEEERQRGNFPDRFSGHQFPNYSSELNVNALLLGDSALYLCASSLIRGHGRNNEKLFFGSGTQLSVL.

Only one count was recorded for this clone. The J gene is TRBJ1-3, the V gene TRBV9; D might be TRBD1 (6 bases). This CDR3 has 16 residues. CDR1 SGDLS and CDR2 YYNGEE come from the germline V gene. The V end lost 4 bases, the J end lost 0 bases, and 14 bases lay between the germline ends. The CDR3 DNA is TGTGCCAGCAGCCCCGCGGGGGGCTACTCTGGAAACACCATATATTTT. Amino acids: CASSPAGGYSGNTIYF.

This rearrangement joins TRBV11-2 to TRBJ2-2, with D hard to call. The V and J ends lost 8 bases and 7 bases respectively, with 17 bases between them. This CDR3 contains 14 residues. The germline gives CDR1 SGHAT, CDR2 FQNNGV. This CDR3 is CASALRLEHGELFF. CDR3 DNA: TGTGCCAGCGCGCTCCGTCTAGAGCACGGGGAGCTGTTTTTT.

This chain joins TRBV6-5 and TRBJ2-1, with TRBD2 matching 8 bases. From germline, CDR1 is MNHEY and CDR2 SVGAGI. This CDR3 is 14 amino acids long. Trimming took 5 bases from V and 10 from J; bases not matched to a gene: 10. The CDR3 reads CASSRGLVADEQFF. The CDR3 DNA sequence: TGTGCCAGCAGTAGGGGACTAGTGGCCGACGAGCAGTTCTTC.

This chain joins TRBV9 and TRBJ1-1; 9 positions match TRBD1. V was pared by 4 bases and J by 1 base, with 8 bases of the junction left unmatched. CDR1 is SGDLS and CDR2 is YYNGEE in the germline V gene. This CDR3 has 16 residues. CDR3 sequence reads: CASSKRTGDGNTEAFF. CDR3 in DNA: TGTGCCAGCAGCAAACGGACAGGGGACGGGAACACTGAAGCTTTCTTT.

The rearrangement joins TRBV6-5 to TRBJ2-7; possible D gene TRBD2, 5 bases. Germline V gives CDR1 MNHEY, CDR2 SVGAGI. Trimming removed 10 bases at V and 3 bases at J, with 16 bases between. CDR3 size: 13 residues. The CDR3 protein is CATIKTGNYEQYF. In DNA, the CDR3 is TGTGCCACCATTAAAACGGGAAACTACGAGCAGTACTTC.